This T cell receptor beta chain was captured in a study of shared clonotypes between healthy human individuals. General study points: Some clonotypes were shared by all four sorted-subset donors, while others were not shared. The non-shared ones had lower generation probabilities than the shared ones.

Genomic DNA (from each subset) was split evenly across several immunoSEQ plates. Produced via immunoSEQ multiplex PCR; TCRdb's table is partial and in-frame only. The table lists roughly 650,000 clones, 97% of them singletons, with roughly 0.05% in the top ten. Germline V gene data show CDR1 as DFQATT and CDR2 as SNEGSKA (reference sequence). The CDR3 length is 11 residues. This clone appeared a single time. Its antigen remains unknown. The sample taken for sequencing was naive CD4+ T cells sorted from blood. Described subset: CD45RA+ positively selected. The receptor was isolated from a woman younger than 45 in good health. The V gene is TRBV20-1, the J gene TRBJ1-2, with D uncertain. The CDR3 DNA reads TGCACGGCGGCTGCTAACTATGGCTACACCTTC. It encodes CTAAANYGYTF.